The rows below give T cell receptor beta chains drawn from one sample of a study of blood T cell repertoires in COVID-19. Some clones are missing from TCRdb's copy, which holds only in-frame ones; the method was immunoSEQ multiplex PCR. The repertoire includes some 350,000 clones, 87% of them detected once, and approximately 3.1% sits in the top ten. Sequencing was done on a sample of PBMCs or T cells enriched from blood (not recorded which). All receptors come from a woman in her 30s who had recovered from COVID-19. CDR3s include the opening cysteine and the closing phenylalanine or tryptophan. A D gene is named only where the DNA matches it firmly. The listing skips clone size in some rows; elsewhere it reads once, few, many or a size class.

j_gene: TRBJ1-2; abundance: -; d_gene: -; v_gene: TRBV30; CDR3nt: TGTCTTGGGGAGCACTACTATGGCTACACCTTC; CDR3aa: CLGEHYYGYTF
j_gene: TRBJ1-4; abundance: -; d_gene: -; v_gene: TRBV10-2; CDR3nt: TGCGCCACCCCAACAGGGAGGGAGAATGAAAAACTGTTTTTT; CDR3aa: CATPTGRENEKLFF
j_gene: TRBJ1-2; abundance: -; d_gene: TRBD1; v_gene: TRBV30; CDR3nt: TGTGCCATCGGACAGGGGGCCTCTGGCTACACCTTC; CDR3aa: CAIGQGASGYTF
j_gene: TRBJ2-7; abundance: -; d_gene: TRBD1; v_gene: TRBV28; CDR3nt: TGTGCCAGCAGCCTACCCGGGACAGCCTTCTACGAGCAGTACTTC; CDR3aa: CASSLPGTAFYEQYF
j_gene: TRBJ1-2; abundance: -; d_gene: TRBD1; v_gene: TRBV19; CDR3nt: TGTGCCAGTAGCCTACAGAACGAGGGGGCTTACGGCTACACCTTC; CDR3aa: CASSLQNEGAYGYTF
j_gene: TRBJ1-2; abundance: -; d_gene: -; v_gene: TRBV10-3; CDR3nt: TGTGCCATCAGACTACATCCTAGAGCTAACTATGGCTACACCTTC; CDR3aa: CAIRLHPRANYGYTF
j_gene: TRBJ1-2; abundance: -; d_gene: -; v_gene: TRBV28; CDR3nt: TGTGCCAGCACACTAGGGGGACTACACCAAGGGAACTATGGCTACACCTTC; CDR3aa: CASTLGGLHQGNYGYTF
j_gene: TRBJ2-5; abundance: few; d_gene: -; v_gene: TRBV7-9; CDR3nt: TGTGCCAGCAGCCCCGACACTGGAGAGACCCAGTACTTC; CDR3aa: CASSPDTGETQYF
j_gene: TRBJ1-2; abundance: -; d_gene: TRBD1; v_gene: TRBV29-1; CDR3nt: TGCAGCGTTGACGAGGGGACAGGGGGCTATAACTATGGCTACACCTTC; CDR3aa: CSVDEGTGGYNYGYTF
j_gene: TRBJ1-1; abundance: -; d_gene: -; v_gene: TRBV19; CDR3nt: TGTGCCAGCTGGGGGCTGGGGGGGCTTAACACTGAAGCTTTCTTT; CDR3aa: CASWGLGGLNTEAFF
j_gene: TRBJ1-5; abundance: -; d_gene: -; v_gene: TRBV20-1; CDR3nt: TGCAGTGCTAGTGAGCGGGGGAGCAATCAGCCCCAGCATTTT; CDR3aa: CSASERGSNQPQHF
j_gene: TRBJ2-7; abundance: once; d_gene: -; v_gene: TRBV27; CDR3nt: TGTGCCAGCAGTTGGGGGACTTCCTACGAGCAGTACTTC; CDR3aa: CASSWGTSYEQYF
j_gene: TRBJ2-1; abundance: -; d_gene: TRBD2; v_gene: TRBV15; CDR3nt: TGTGCCACCAGCCCCACTTTGGGGGAGGGCTACAATGAGCAGTTCTTC; CDR3aa: CATSPTLGEGYNEQFF
j_gene: TRBJ1-4; abundance: -; d_gene: -; v_gene: TRBV7-9; CDR3nt: TGTGCCAGCAACTCCCGAGGGGAGGATAATGAAAAACTGTTTTTT; CDR3aa: CASNSRGEDNEKLFF
j_gene: TRBJ2-5; abundance: -; d_gene: TRBD1; v_gene: TRBV24-1; CDR3nt: TGTGCCACCAGCCGGGACAGGGAACAAGAGCCCCAGTACTTC; CDR3aa: CATSRDREQEPQYF